A single sample gave rise to the 12 T cell receptor beta chains below, sequenced in a study of post-analysis software for immune sequencing data. Sequencing libraries made from TCR beta cDNA carried unique molecular identifiers. TCRdb re-called the PCR reads through MiXCR, storing one row per CDR3 protein. The sample consists of fewer than 700,000 distinct CDR3 sequences, roughly 45% of them appearing once. Study-wide results and limits: In patients, TRBV5-6, TRBV5-1 and TRBV20-1 belonged to several TRBV segments found more frequently than in controls.

Their antigen targets remain unknown. Material: blood. These receptors were obtained from a girl between 5 and 17 years old with multiple sclerosis.

For the CDR3, the DNA is TGTGCCAGCATCCTAGGGGGGGACAACTACGAGCAGTACTTC. Protein product: CASILGGDNYEQYF. The rearrangement joins TRBV12-3 or TRBV12-4 to TRBJ2-7, with D possibly matching TRBD2 (7 bases). CDR3 size: 14 residues. Trimming took 7 bases from V and 3 from J, leaving 16 bases between them.

This clonotype was observed a handful of times. The J gene is TRBJ2-7, the V gene TRBV7-6, with 11 bases lining up with TRBD1. Germline V gene lookup returns CDR1 SGHVS and CDR2 FNYEAQ. V gave up 1 base and J gave up 2 bases; unmatched junction bases: 4. The CDR3 runs 16 residues. The CDR3 protein is CASSLGLGQGAYEQYF. DNA of the CDR3: TGTGCCAGCAGCTTAGGGCTGGGACAGGGGGCCTACGAGCAGTACTTC.

V is TRBV7-9 and J is TRBJ2-5, with D unclear. The DNA matches TRBJ2-7 better at its end, which makes the J call doubtful. Germline V gene sequence: CDR1 SEHNR, CDR2 FQNEAQ (reference sequence). There are 15 residues in the CDR3. In DNA form, the CDR3 reads TGTGCCAGCAGCTTAGGGTCTTTGGTTGCGGACGAGCAGTACTTC. Translating it yields CASSLGSLVADEQYF.

The CDR3 reads CASSPDRGRLGYGYTF. Here the CDR3 DNA reads TGTGCCAGCAGTCCGGACAGGGGGCGGCTTGGATATGGCTACACCTTC. This rearrangement joins TRBV12-3 or TRBV12-4 to TRBJ1-2, with 11 bases matching TRBD1. The trim removed 5 bases at V and 5 bases at J, leaving 10 bases unmatched. The CDR3 consists of 16 residues.

The V gene is TRBV9, the J gene TRBJ2-1; 7 nucleotides line up with TRBD1. The V and J ends lost 4 bases and 9 bases, in that order; junction bases with no gene match: 10. CDR1 SGDLS and CDR2 YYNGEE come from the germline V gene. CDR3 length equals 14 residues. The CDR3 protein is CASSPRQGGGEQFF. DNA for the CDR3: TGTGCCAGCAGCCCACGACAGGGTGGGGGTGAGCAGTTCTTC.

This clonotype was recorded a few times. The gene calls are TRBV12-3 or TRBV12-4 and TRBJ2-7; the D gene is possibly TRBD1 (6 bases). CDR3 length: 14 residues. The ends were cut back, 7 bases at V and 3 bases at J, with 16 bases in the middle. The CDR3 loop is CASTLIGQFYEQYF. CDR3 coding DNA: TGTGCCAGCACCCTCATCGGACAGTTCTACGAGCAGTACTTC.

The V gene is TRBV4-1, the J gene TRBJ2-7; D unresolved. Trimming cost V 0 bases and J 2 bases, with 17 bases left between them. CDR1 and CDR2 from the germline V gene are MGHRA and YSYEKL. The CDR3 is made up of 17 amino acids. The DNA of the CDR3 is TGCGCCAGCAGCCAAGATACGGAAGTGGGCAGCACCTACGAGCAGTACTTC. Amino acids: CASSQDTEVGSTYEQYF.

J is TRBJ2-4 and V is TRBV19, with 11 nucleotides matching TRBD2. Germline CDR1 is LNHDA and CDR2 is SQIVND (reference sequence). CDR3 length equals 17 residues. V dropped 7 bases and J dropped 1; count of bases not matched to a gene: 9. CDR3 sequence (DNA): TGTGCCAGTATGGTCCTAGCGGGGGGCCGGGCCAAAAACATTCAGTACTTC. This gives the protein CASMVLAGGRAKNIQYF.

V usage is TRBV7-9 and J usage is TRBJ2-7; a possible D gene is TRBD2 (7 bases). There are 15 residues in the CDR3. Germline-derived CDR1 and CDR2 are SEHNR and FQNEAQ (reference sequence). V lost 8 bases, J lost 3 bases, and 20 bases lay in between. Written as DNA, the CDR3 is TGTGCCAGCGCTGGGGGCGGGAGCGGATTCTACGAGCAGTACTTC. Its translation is CASAGGGSGFYEQYF.

This clonotype was counted between two and nine times. The chain is built from TRBV12-3 or TRBV12-4 and TRBJ2-7, with D unresolved. This CDR3 has 15 amino acids. V dropped 3 bases and J dropped 3 bases, with 15 bases sitting between them. In DNA, the CDR3 is TGTGCCAGCAGTTTCGGTTCGGGTAGAGGCTACGAGCAGTACTTC. Translated: CASSFGSGRGYEQYF.

The chain employs TRBV6-6 and TRBJ1-2; no firm D call. This CDR3 region has 14 residues. The V end lost 4 bases, the J end lost 2 bases, and 11 bases lay between the germline ends. Germline CDR1 is MNHNY and CDR2 is SVGAGI (reference sequence). CDR3: CASSFVSGNYGYTF. Here the CDR3 DNA reads TGTGCCAGCAGTTTTGTCTCCGGAAACTATGGCTACACCTTC.

The V gene is TRBV12-3 or TRBV12-4, the J gene TRBJ2-1; TRBD2 matches at 7 bases. The ends lost 8 bases at V and 3 bases at J; junction bases unmatched: 7. This CDR3 has 14 residues. The CDR3 region has the DNA TGTGCCAGCGGGGGAGGGAGGGACTACAATGAGCAGTTCTTC. This translates into CASGGGRDYNEQFF.